Each of the 10 T cell receptor beta chains below was sequenced from the same sample in a study of vaccination effects on CD4 cells after COVID-19 (dated by TCRdb to 2021 to 2024). Their antigens remain unidentified. After approximately eleven days of culture, CD4+ T cells were isolated with the EasySep CD4+ T cell isolation kit. Participants received two doses of either the BNT162b2 or the mRNA-1273 mRNA SARS-CoV-2 vaccine. Library method: the immunoSEQ multiplex PCR assay. Drawn from immuneACCESS, this table holds only the in-frame rearrangements with V and J called that TCRdb kept. Clones are partly lost; checked studies trace under half to an unresolved V gene and leave the rest unexplained. This sample gives about 66,000 clones in total; approximately 80% of them show up just once. The leading ten clones occupy roughly 2.2% of the sample. The material was CD4+ T cells from PBMCs cultured without peptide, obtained after COVID-19 vaccination. The receptors were gathered from a human donor who received a COVID-19 vaccine.

The CDR3 region is CASSFSGYLQETQYF. CDR3 sequence (DNA): TGCGCCAGCAGCTTTTCAGGCTACTTACAAGAGACCCAGTACTTC. The chain employs TRBV5-1 and TRBJ2-5; D not certain. The CDR3 runs 15 residues. The V gene lost 2 bases and the J gene lost 2 bases, with 13 bases spanning the gap. Germline V gene data show CDR1 as SGHRS and CDR2 as YFSETQ. Supplemented by reference TRBV5-1 and TRBJ2-5, the full variable domain reads KAGVTQTPRYLIKTRGQQVTLSCSPISGHRSVSWYQQTPGQGLQFLFEYFSETQRNKGNFPGRFSGRQFSNSRSEMNVSTLELGDSALYLCASSFSGYLQETQYFGPGTRLLVL.

The chain joins TRBV3-1 (or the pseudogene TRBV3-2) to TRBJ2-7, with 8 bases fitting TRBD1. V lost 4 bases, J lost 6 bases, and 5 bases stayed unmatched. CDR3 size: 13 residues. Germline values: CDR1 LGHDT, CDR2 YNNKEL (reference sequence). In DNA form, the CDR3 reads TGTGCCAGCAGCCCCGGACAGGGAGGCGAGCAGTACGTC. Translating it yields CASSPGQGGEQYV.

The V and J genes are TRBV9 and TRBJ1-6; D remains unclear. The CDR3 spans 17 residues. CDR1 is SGDLS, CDR2 YYNGEE, per germline. V was trimmed by 0 bases and J by 2 bases, leaving 12 bases between them. The CDR3 coding sequence is TGTGCCAGCAGCGTAGACGTGGGAGCACCCTATAATTCACCCCTCCACTTT. Amino acid sequence: CASSVDVGAPYNSPLHF.

The chain is built from TRBV18 and TRBJ2-3; no clear D. Per germline, CDR1 KGHSH and CDR2 LQKENI. CDR3 size: 13 residues. V was shortened by 6 bases and J by 6 bases, with 13 bases between the two germline ends. Here the CDR3 DNA reads TGTGCCAGCTCTCTAAGCCTCCGCGATACGCAGTATTTT. Protein sequence: CASSLSLRDTQYF. The full variable domain, completed using reference TRBV18 and TRBJ2-3, is NAGVMQNPRHLVRRRGQEARLRCSPMKGHSHVYWYRQLPEEGLKFMVYLQKENIIDESGMPKERFSAEFPKEGPSILRIQQVVRGDSAAYFCASSLSLRDTQYFGPGTRLTVL.

V gene TRBV2 combines with J gene TRBJ1-3; a possible D gene is TRBD1 (6 bases). V lost 8 bases and J 2 bases, leaving 13 bases between the germline ends. There are 14 residues in the CDR3. Germline assignment: CDR1 SNHLY and CDR2 FYNNEI. CDR3 nucleotides: TGTGCCAGCGGACCGGGGGCGACTGGAAACACCATATATTTT. Protein: CASGPGATGNTIYF.

The sample holds a few counts of this clone. This sequence joins TRBV30 and TRBJ2-2; the match to TRBD1 covers 12 bases. This CDR3 has 15 residues. Germline V CDR1 and CDR2: GTSNPN, SVGIG (reference sequence). Trimming cost V 2 bases and J 6 bases; bases outside gene matches: 4. The CDR3 region is CAWSLRDRGPGELFF. CDR3 bases: TGTGCCTGGAGTCTCAGGGACAGGGGGCCCGGGGAGCTGTTTTTT.

The CDR3, as DNA: TGTGCCAGCAGCTTAGGTGGGACAGACAATCAGCCCCAGCATTTT. Translating gives CASSLGGTDNQPQHF. The chain links TRBV7-2 to TRBJ1-5, with 7 bases lining up with TRBD1. Trimming cost V 1 base and J 3 bases; bases outside gene matches: 3. There are 15 residues in the CDR3. CDR1 and CDR2 from the germline V gene are SGHTA and FQGNSA.

The chain uses TRBV5-1 and TRBJ2-7, with 7 bases identical to TRBD2. Germline loops: CDR1 SGHRS, CDR2 YFSETQ. V was pared by 1 base and J by 5 bases, with 3 bases of the junction left unmatched. The CDR3 sequence is 13 residues long. DNA for the CDR3: TGCGCCAGCAGCTTGAACGCGGGGGACGAGCAGTACGTC. It is translated as CASSLNAGDEQYV.

The chain carries TRBV10-1 and TRBJ1-5, with D unresolved. CDR3 length: 13 residues. V lost 2 bases, J lost 3 bases, and 5 bases lay in between. The germline CDR1 and CDR2 sequences are WNHNN and SYGVQD (reference sequence). As DNA, the CDR3 is TGCGCCAGCAGTGAGGGATACAATCAGCCCCAGCATTTT. It encodes CASSEGYNQPQHF.

This clone was seen only a few times. CDR3 region: CASSLAGVQDTQYF. CDR3 bases: TGCGCCAGCAGCTTGGCAGGGGTGCAAGATACGCAGTATTTT. The chain recombines TRBV5-1 with TRBJ2-3, with D possibly being TRBD1 (6 bases). Per germline, CDR1 SGHRS and CDR2 YFSETQ. The CDR3 is 14 residues long. V was shortened by 0 bases and J by 5 bases, with 10 bases between the two germline ends.